These 31 T cell receptor beta chains came from one sample sequenced in a study of OX40 agonist ivuxolimab in advanced cancers. Method: immunoSEQ multiplex PCR; TCRdb's copy keeps in-frame clones and lacks some. The sample carries 70,000 or so clones, 87% recorded once. Here the sequenced sample was CD4+ or CD8+ T cells sorted from blood, taken in a trial of the OX40 agonist ivuxolimab. The receptor set was obtained from an adult with an advanced solid tumor such as melanoma, head and neck, liver or kidney cancer.

Here the CDR3 reads CASSLVDMPYEQYF. For the CDR3, the DNA is TGTGCCAGCAGCTTGGTGGACATGCCCTACGAGCAGTACTTC. V and J are TRBV5-4 and TRBJ2-7, with D tentatively TRBD1 (5 bases). The ends were cut back, 0 bases at V and 2 bases at J, with 9 bases in the middle. The CDR3 runs to 14 residues. CDR1 is SGHNT, CDR2 YYREEE, per germline (reference sequence).

This sequence joins TRBV6-4 and TRBJ2-3; TRBD1 matches 7 bases. Germline CDR1 reads MRHNA; CDR2 reads SNTAGT. V was clipped by 4 bases and J by 4 bases; unmatched bases: 2. CDR3 length: 13 amino acids. CDR3 sequence reads: CASSAQGADTQYF. The CDR3 nucleotides read TGTGCCAGCAGTGCTCAGGGGGCAGATACGCAGTATTTT.

The rearrangement uses TRBV11-3 and TRBJ2-7; 7 bases fit TRBD1. This CDR3 spans 15 amino acids. The germline CDR1 and CDR2 sequences are SGHNT and YENEEA. The V and J ends lost 3 bases and 1 base, in that order; junction bases with no gene match: 6. The CDR3 protein is CASSLAYRGSYEQYF. The DNA of the CDR3 is TGTGCCAGCAGCTTGGCCTACAGGGGATCCTACGAGCAGTACTTC.

The chain recombines TRBV7-6 with TRBJ2-7, with D perhaps being TRBD1 or TRBD2 (5 bases each). V lost 5 bases and J 3 bases, leaving 14 bases between the germline ends. Germline V gene sequence: CDR1 SGHVS, CDR2 FNYEAQ. The CDR3 has 14 amino acids. The CDR3 DNA is TGTGCCAGCAGCCCAGGGAGTCAGGGCTACGAGCAGTACTTC. It encodes CASSPGSQGYEQYF.

The V call is TRBV6-6, the J call TRBJ2-7; 10 nucleotides agree with TRBD1. Unmatched junction bases numbered 8, after V lost 6 bases and J lost 6 bases. The CDR3 is 14 amino acids. From germline, CDR1 is MNHNY and CDR2 SVGAGI (reference sequence). The CDR3 spells CASSSGQGVSEQYF. CDR3 DNA sequence: TGTGCCAGCAGCTCCGGACAGGGGGTCTCCGAGCAGTACTTC.

The genes are TRBV7-9 and TRBJ1-2, with D possibly being TRBD1 (6 bases). The germline CDR1 and CDR2 sequences are SEHNR and FQNEAQ (reference sequence). The CDR3 extends over 13 amino acids. V lost 3 bases and J lost 8, with 13 bases in between. CDR3 region: CASSLGQGDGYTF. The CDR3 DNA sequence: TGTGCCAGCAGCTTGGGACAAGGAGACGGCTACACCTTC.

The V gene is TRBV7-9, the J gene TRBJ2-7; a weak D match, TRBD1 (5 bases). The germline gives CDR1 SEHNR, CDR2 FQNEAQ (reference sequence). With 3 bases removed from V and 3 bases from J, the gap between germline ends came to 9 bases. This CDR3 contains 13 residues. CDR3 coding DNA: TGTGCCAGCAGCTTCAGGGAAGGCTACGAGCAGTACTTC. It translates to CASSFREGYEQYF.

This clone has only a few counts. The chain has TRBV28 and TRBJ2-4; 9 bases map to TRBD1. Trimming cost V 5 bases and J 7 bases; bases outside gene matches: 6. Germline V lookup: CDR1 MDHEN, CDR2 SYDVKM. The CDR3 is made up of 14 amino acids. CDR3 coding DNA: TGTGCCAGCAGTCGCACAGGGGGCGGGAACATTCAGTACTTC. Its protein is CASSRTGGGNIQYF. Supplemented by reference TRBV28 and TRBJ2-4, the full variable domain reads DVKVTQSSRYLVKRTGEKVFLECVQDMDHENMFWYRQDPGLGLRLIYFSYDVKMKEKGDIPEGYSVSREKKERFSLILESASTNQTSMYLCASSRTGGGNIQYFGAGTRLSVL.

The chain employs TRBV5-4 and TRBJ2-7, with TRBD2 identical over 13 bases. The ends lost 3 bases at V and 4 bases at J; junction bases unmatched: 7. From germline, CDR1 is SGHNT and CDR2 YYREEE (reference sequence). The CDR3 is 16 amino acids. CDR3 sequence reads: CASSSPGTSGNYEQYF. As DNA, the CDR3 is TGTGCCAGCAGCTCGCCCGGGACTAGCGGGAATTACGAGCAGTACTTC.

The chain links TRBV29-1 to TRBJ1-1; 8 bases are shared with TRBD1. The CDR3 is 13 amino acids. Germline V gene sequence: CDR1 SQVTM, CDR2 ANQGSEA. V trimming: 5 bases; J trimming: 2 bases; junction bases outside the gene matches: 4. The CDR3 here is CSVKGQANTEAFF. The CDR3, as DNA: TGCAGCGTTAAGGGACAGGCAAACACTGAAGCTTTCTTT.

This chain joins TRBV7-2 and TRBJ2-7; perhaps TRBD2 as D (6 bases). V lost 3 bases and J lost 3, with 21 bases in between. This CDR3 contains 17 residues. Germline CDR1 and CDR2: SGHTA and FQGNSA. CDR3 sequence reads: CASSLLGGAMGFYEQYF. CDR3 DNA sequence: TGTGCCAGCAGCTTGCTGGGCGGGGCGATGGGGTTCTACGAGCAGTACTTC.

The V call is TRBV4-1, the J call TRBJ1-5; unclear D gene. Trimming left V 0 bases short and J 4 bases short, with 7 bases between. The CDR3 extends over 14 amino acids. CDR1 MGHRA and CDR2 YSYEKL come from the germline V gene. CDR3 coding DNA: TGCGCCAGCAGCCAAGATCGACGGAATCAGCCCCAGCATTTT. The encoded protein is CASSQDRRNQPQHF.

This clone was observed a single time. The chain's CDR3 is CASSFGTGLEKLFF. Written as DNA, the CDR3 is TGTGCCAGCAGTTTCGGGACAGGGTTGGAAAAACTGTTTTTT. The chain is built from TRBV27 and TRBJ1-4; 9 positions agree with TRBD1. In germline, CDR1 is MNHEY, CDR2 SMNVEV (reference sequence). CDR3 length: 14 amino acids. The trim removed 3 bases at V and 8 bases at J, leaving 4 bases unmatched.

This chain links TRBV30 with TRBJ2-7; 8 bases agree with TRBD1. Unmatched junction bases numbered 6, after V lost 5 bases and J lost 0 bases. The CDR3 has 14 amino acids. The germline gives CDR1 GTSNPN, CDR2 SVGIG (reference sequence). The chain's CDR3 is CAWGRQGSSYEQYF. CDR3 nucleotides: TGTGCCTGGGGGAGACAGGGGAGCTCCTACGAGCAGTACTTC. Full variable domain (rest looked up from reference TRBV30 and TRBJ2-7): SQTIHQWPATLVQPVGSPLSLECTVEGTSNPNLYWYRQAAGRGLQLLFYSVGIGQISSEVPQNLSASRPQDRQFILSSKKLLLSDSGFYLCAWGRQGSSYEQYFGPGTRLTVT.

V is TRBV7-9 and J is TRBJ1-4; unclear D gene. Trimming shortened V by 5 bases and J by 5 bases, and 12 bases separated the two germline ends. CDR3 size: 14 residues. From germline, CDR1 is SEHNR and CDR2 FQNEAQ (reference sequence). The CDR3 coding sequence is TGTGCCAGCAGCCAAGGCACACCCAATGAAAAACTGTTTTTT. This translates into CASSQGTPNEKLFF.

On this clone itself: One end of the junction varies from germline; a read error may be responsible. J is TRBJ1-2 and V is TRBV10-3, with D perhaps TRBD1 (5 bases). The CDR3 length is 12 residues. CDR1 and CDR2 from the germline V gene are ENHRY and SYGVKD. The CDR3 here is CAISERTTNYFF. DNA for the CDR3: TGTGCCATCAGTGAGCGGACAACCAACTACTTCTTC.

The chain is built from TRBV7-2 and TRBJ2-1; a weak D match, TRBD2 (6 bases). Germline V gene sequence: CDR1 SGHTA, CDR2 FQGNSA. The V gene lost 1 base and the J gene lost 2 bases, with 9 bases spanning the gap. CDR3 length equals 15 residues. In DNA form, the CDR3 reads TGTGCCAGCAGCTTAGTTTCTAGCGCCTACAATGAGCAGTTCTTC. Translation gives CASSLVSSAYNEQFF.

The V and J genes are TRBV23-1 and TRBJ2-5; D is perhaps TRBD2 (6 bases). TRBV23-1 is treated as an ORF (open reading frame) with a function not yet certain. The V end lost 4 bases, the J end lost 4 bases, and 10 bases lay between the germline ends. The CDR3 extends over 13 amino acids. The CDR3 sequence is CASSRDSGETQYF. CDR3 sequence (DNA): TGCGCCAGCAGTCGAGATAGCGGAGAGACCCAGTACTTC.

The rearrangement uses TRBV7-2 and TRBJ2-7; a weak D match, TRBD1 (6 bases). There are 17 residues in the CDR3. In germline, CDR1 is SGHTA, CDR2 FQGNSA. V dropped 0 bases and J dropped 2 bases, with 17 bases sitting between them. The DNA of the CDR3 is TGTGCCAGCAGCTTAGCCCGTGGGCCAGGGGCCCCCTACGAGCAGTACTTC. The encoded protein is CASSLARGPGAPYEQYF.

The V call is TRBV7-9, the J call TRBJ1-4, with no clear D. Germline loops: CDR1 SEHNR, CDR2 FQNEAQ (reference sequence). The CDR3 is 14 amino acids. V was shortened by 3 bases and J by 5 bases, with 10 bases between the two germline ends. The CDR3 here is CASSLWQENEKLFF. In nucleotides, the CDR3 is TGTGCCAGCAGCTTGTGGCAGGAAAATGAAAAACTGTTTTTT.

The chain links TRBV5-6 to TRBJ2-7; D unclear. Germline V gene sequence: CDR1 SGHDT, CDR2 YYEEEE. CDR3 length equals 16 residues. The V end was cut by 2 bases, the J end by 5 bases, with 20 bases between. CDR3 amino acids: CASSFNPGTRVDEQYF. CDR3 sequence (DNA): TGTGCCAGCAGCTTTAATCCGGGCACTCGGGTGGACGAGCAGTACTTC.

This chain uses TRBV19 with TRBJ2-2, with 10 bases fitting TRBD2. This CDR3 spans 16 amino acids. The V and J ends lost 3 bases and 7 bases, in that order; junction bases with no gene match: 8. Germline V CDR1 and CDR2: LNHDA, SQIVND (reference sequence). The CDR3 DNA reads TGTGCCAGTAGTATCTTAGCGGGAGGAAGTAGCGGGGAGCTGTTTTTT. Protein product: CASSILAGGSSGELFF.

This clone has a single count. The chain carries TRBV6-5 and TRBJ1-2; D perhaps matches TRBD1 (6 bases). The V end lost 5 bases, the J end lost 4 bases, and 14 bases lay between the germline ends. CDR1 is MNHEY, CDR2 SVGAGI, per germline. The CDR3 extends over 14 amino acids. Here the CDR3 reads CASSNRDIGYGYTF. The CDR3 DNA reads TGTGCCAGCAGTAACCGGGACATCGGCTATGGCTACACCTTC.

This rearrangement joins TRBV19 to TRBJ2-2, with D maybe TRBD2 (6 bases). The CDR3 spans 16 residues. The germline V gene has CDR1 LNHDA and CDR2 SQIVND (reference sequence). The V gene lost 9 bases and the J gene lost 0 bases, with 17 bases spanning the gap. CDR3 in amino acids: CASRNSGGANTGELFF. The DNA for the CDR3 is TGTGCCAGCCGAAACTCTGGCGGGGCGAACACCGGGGAGCTGTTTTTT. The variable domain in full, completed from reference TRBV19 and TRBJ2-2, reads DGGITQSPKYLFRKEGQNVTLSCEQNLNHDAMYWYRQDPGQGLRLIYYSQIVNDFQKGDIAEGYSVSREKKESFPLTVTSAQKNPTAFYLCASRNSGGANTGELFFGEGSRLTVL.

This chain uses TRBV30 with TRBJ2-3; D is possibly TRBD2 (5 bases). This CDR3 contains 16 residues. The ends were cut back, 0 bases at V and 5 bases at J, with 18 bases in the middle. The germline CDR1 and CDR2 sequences are GTSNPN and SVGIG (reference sequence). CDR3 in amino acids: CAWSVAGLLALDTQYF. CDR3 coding DNA: TGTGCCTGGAGTGTTGCGGGTCTGCTAGCTTTAGATACGCAGTATTTT.

J is TRBJ2-7 and V is TRBV28, with 7 bases lining up with TRBD1. This CDR3 spans 13 amino acids. V shed 4 bases and J 13 bases; nucleotides not matched to a gene: 13. Germline V gene lookup returns CDR1 MDHEN and CDR2 SYDVKM. CDR3 sequence (DNA): TGTGCCAGCAGTTCTGGACAGGCGTTAACGGCATACTTC. Protein sequence: CASSSGQALTAYF.

V and J are TRBV5-4 and TRBJ2-6; 9 positions agree with TRBD1. CDR1 SGHNT and CDR2 YYREEE come from the germline V gene (reference sequence). The CDR3 is 18 residues long. With 0 bases clipped from V and 2 bases from J, the junction kept 6 bases outside the gene matches. CDR3 sequence reads: CASSLGGQGVAGANVLTF. For the CDR3, the DNA is TGTGCCAGCAGCTTGGGGGGACAGGGTGTAGCTGGGGCCAACGTCCTGACTTTC.

The chain recombines TRBV27 with TRBJ2-5, with 8 bases lining up with TRBD1. Germline CDR1 reads MNHEY; CDR2 reads SMNVEV (reference sequence). V was pared by 6 bases and J by 2 bases, with 5 bases of the junction left unmatched. The CDR3 is 14 residues long. CDR3 in amino acids: CASRRTGSQETQYF. In DNA, the CDR3 is TGTGCCAGCAGAAGGACAGGGAGTCAAGAGACCCAGTACTTC.

The chain uses TRBV30 and TRBJ1-6, with D uncertain. V was clipped by 6 bases and J by 9 bases, with 21 bases between them. This CDR3 has 15 amino acids. CDR1 is GTSNPN and CDR2 is SVGIG in the germline V gene (reference sequence). CDR3 coding DNA: TGTGCCTGCCGAAGCGTTCGGGGAAAAAGTTCACCCCTCCACTTT. It codes for CACRSVRGKSSPLHF. Together with reference TRBV30 and TRBJ1-6, the CDR3 gives the full variable domain: SQTIHQWPATLVQPVGSPLSLECTVEGTSNPNLYWYRQAAGRGLQLLFYSVGIGQISSEVPQNLSASRPQDRQFILSSKKLLLSDSGFYLCACRSVRGKSSPLHFGNGTRLTVT.

The V call is TRBV28, the J call TRBJ2-7, with D perhaps TRBD2 (5 bases). From germline, CDR1 is MDHEN and CDR2 SYDVKM. Trimming left V 6 bases short and J 3 bases short, with 12 bases between. The CDR3 totals 13 residues. The CDR3 DNA follows: TGTGCCAGCAGGCCCCCGGGGAGCTACGAGCAGTACTTC. Protein: CASRPPGSYEQYF.

The chain carries TRBV19 and TRBJ2-2; D tentatively reads TRBD1 or TRBD2 (6 bases each). CDR1 and CDR2 from the germline V gene are LNHDA and SQIVND (reference sequence). V was cut by 5 bases and J by 2 bases, with 15 bases left in between. The CDR3 runs 16 residues. The CDR3 bases are TGTGCCAGTAGTGGGTCCGGGGGCCTTAACACCGGGGAGCTGTTTTTT. It is translated as CASSGSGGLNTGELFF.